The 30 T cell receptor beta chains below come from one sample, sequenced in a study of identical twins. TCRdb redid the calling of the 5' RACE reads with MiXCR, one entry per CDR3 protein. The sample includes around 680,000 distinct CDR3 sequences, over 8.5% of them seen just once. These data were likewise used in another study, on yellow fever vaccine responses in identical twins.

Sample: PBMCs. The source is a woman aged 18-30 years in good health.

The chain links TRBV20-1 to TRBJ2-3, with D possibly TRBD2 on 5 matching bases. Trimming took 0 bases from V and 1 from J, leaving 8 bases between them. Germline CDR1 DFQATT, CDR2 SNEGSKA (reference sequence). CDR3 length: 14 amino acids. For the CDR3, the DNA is TGCAGTGCTAGAGAGATTAGCGGCACAGATACGCAGTATTTT. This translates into CSAREISGTDTQYF.

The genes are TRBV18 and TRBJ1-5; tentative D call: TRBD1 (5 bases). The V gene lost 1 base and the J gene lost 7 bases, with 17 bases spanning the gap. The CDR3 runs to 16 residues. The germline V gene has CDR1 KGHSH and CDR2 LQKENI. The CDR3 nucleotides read TGTGCCAGCTCACCACAAACCCCGCAGGGCAGCCAGCCCCAGCATTTT. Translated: CASSPQTPQGSQPQHF.

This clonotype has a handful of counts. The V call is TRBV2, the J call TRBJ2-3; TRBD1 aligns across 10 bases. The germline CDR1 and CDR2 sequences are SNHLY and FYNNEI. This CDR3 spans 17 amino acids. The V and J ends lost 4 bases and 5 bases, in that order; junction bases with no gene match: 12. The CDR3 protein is CASSVLQSTGGGDTQYF. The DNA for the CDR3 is TGTGCCAGCAGTGTACTCCAGTCGACAGGGGGCGGAGATACGCAGTATTTT.

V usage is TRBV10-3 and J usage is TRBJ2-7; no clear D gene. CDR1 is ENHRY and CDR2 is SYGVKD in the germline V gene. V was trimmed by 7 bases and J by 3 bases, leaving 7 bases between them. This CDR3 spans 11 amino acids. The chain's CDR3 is CAIKGGYEQYF. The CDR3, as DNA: TGTGCCATCAAAGGCGGCTACGAGCAGTACTTC.

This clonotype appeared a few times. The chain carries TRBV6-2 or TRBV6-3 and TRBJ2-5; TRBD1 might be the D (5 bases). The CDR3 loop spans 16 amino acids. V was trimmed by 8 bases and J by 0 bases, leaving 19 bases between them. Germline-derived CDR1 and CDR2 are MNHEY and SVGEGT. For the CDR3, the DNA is TGTGCCAGCGGTAAAAGACTGGACACGTACCAAGAGACCCAGTACTTC. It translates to CASGKRLDTYQETQYF.

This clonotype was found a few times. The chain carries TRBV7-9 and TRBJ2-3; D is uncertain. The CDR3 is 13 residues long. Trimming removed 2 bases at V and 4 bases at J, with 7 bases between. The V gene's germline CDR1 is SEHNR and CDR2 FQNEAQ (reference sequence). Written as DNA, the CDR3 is TGTGCCAGCAGCTTAATTGTGTCAGATACGCAGTATTTT. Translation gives CASSLIVSDTQYF.

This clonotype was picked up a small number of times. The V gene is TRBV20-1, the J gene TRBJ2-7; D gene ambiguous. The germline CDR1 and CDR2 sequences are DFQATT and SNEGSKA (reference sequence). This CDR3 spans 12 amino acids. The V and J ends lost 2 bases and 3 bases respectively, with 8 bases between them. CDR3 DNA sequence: TGCAGTGCTAGATCCTCTTACTACGAGCAGTACTTC. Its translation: CSARSSYYEQYF.

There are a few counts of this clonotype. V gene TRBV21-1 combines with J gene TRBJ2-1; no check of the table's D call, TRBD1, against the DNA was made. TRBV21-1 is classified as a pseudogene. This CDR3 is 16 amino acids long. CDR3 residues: CASTVRSGASYNEQFF. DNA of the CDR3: TGTGCCAGCACTGTTCGGAGTGGGGCCTCCTACAATGAGCAGTTCTTC.

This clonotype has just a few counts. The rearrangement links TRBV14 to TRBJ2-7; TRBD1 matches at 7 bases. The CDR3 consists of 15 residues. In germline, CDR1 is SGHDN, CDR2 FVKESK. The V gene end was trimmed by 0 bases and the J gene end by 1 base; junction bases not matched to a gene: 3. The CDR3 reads CASSQEGQRSYEQYF. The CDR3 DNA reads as TGTGCCAGCAGCCAAGAGGGACAGAGGTCCTACGAGCAGTACTTC.

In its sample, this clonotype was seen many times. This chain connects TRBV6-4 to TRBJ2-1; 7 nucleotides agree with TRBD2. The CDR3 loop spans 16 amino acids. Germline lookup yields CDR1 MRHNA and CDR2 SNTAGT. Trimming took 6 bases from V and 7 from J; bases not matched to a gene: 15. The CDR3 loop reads CASSPIGGSGQNEQFF. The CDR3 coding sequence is TGTGCCAGCAGCCCCATCGGGGGGAGCGGACAAAATGAGCAGTTCTTC.

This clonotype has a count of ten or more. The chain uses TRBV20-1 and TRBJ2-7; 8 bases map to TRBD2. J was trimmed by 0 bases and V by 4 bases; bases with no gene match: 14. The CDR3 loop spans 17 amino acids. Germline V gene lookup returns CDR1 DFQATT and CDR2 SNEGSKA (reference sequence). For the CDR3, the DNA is TGCAGTGCTACAGCTCTAGCGGGTGATCATCCCTCCTACGAGCAGTACTTC. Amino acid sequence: CSATALAGDHPSYEQYF.

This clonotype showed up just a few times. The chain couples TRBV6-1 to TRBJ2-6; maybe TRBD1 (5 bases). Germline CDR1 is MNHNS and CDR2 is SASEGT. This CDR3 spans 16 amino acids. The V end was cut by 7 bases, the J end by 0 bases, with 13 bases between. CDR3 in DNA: TGTGCCAGCACGACAGCTATACCCTCTGGGGCCAACGTCCTGACTTTC. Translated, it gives CASTTAIPSGANVLTF.

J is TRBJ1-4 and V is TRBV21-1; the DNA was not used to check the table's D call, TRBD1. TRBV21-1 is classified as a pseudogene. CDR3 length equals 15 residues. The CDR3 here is CASSNTDRGTEKLFF. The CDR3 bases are TGTGCCAGCAGCAATACAGACAGGGGTACTGAAAAACTGTTTTTT.

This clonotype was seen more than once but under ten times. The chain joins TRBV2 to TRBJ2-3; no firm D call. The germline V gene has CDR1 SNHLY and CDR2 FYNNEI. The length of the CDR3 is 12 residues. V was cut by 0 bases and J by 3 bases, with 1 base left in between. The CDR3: CASSEATDTQYF. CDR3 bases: TGTGCCAGCAGTGAAGCGACAGATACGCAGTATTTT.

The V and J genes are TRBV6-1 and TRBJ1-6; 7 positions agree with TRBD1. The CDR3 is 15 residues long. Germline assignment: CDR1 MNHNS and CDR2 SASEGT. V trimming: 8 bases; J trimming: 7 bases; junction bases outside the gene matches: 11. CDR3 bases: TGTGCCAGCGGTCCCCCGGGACAGCTCAATTCACCCCTCCACTTT. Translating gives CASGPPGQLNSPLHF.

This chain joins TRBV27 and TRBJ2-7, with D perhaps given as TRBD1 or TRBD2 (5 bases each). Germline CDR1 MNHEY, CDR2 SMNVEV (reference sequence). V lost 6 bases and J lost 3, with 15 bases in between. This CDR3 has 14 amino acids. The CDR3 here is CASSPKRGYYEQYF. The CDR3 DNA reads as TGTGCCAGCAGCCCAAAGAGGGGTTACTACGAGCAGTACTTC.

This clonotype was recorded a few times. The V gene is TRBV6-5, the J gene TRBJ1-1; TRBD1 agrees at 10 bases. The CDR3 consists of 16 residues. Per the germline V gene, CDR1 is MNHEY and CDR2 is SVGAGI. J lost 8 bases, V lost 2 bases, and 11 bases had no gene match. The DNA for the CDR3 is TGTGCCAGCAGTTACCCCCCGACAGGGGGCCCGGCCGAAGCTTTCTTT. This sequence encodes CASSYPPTGGPAEAFF.

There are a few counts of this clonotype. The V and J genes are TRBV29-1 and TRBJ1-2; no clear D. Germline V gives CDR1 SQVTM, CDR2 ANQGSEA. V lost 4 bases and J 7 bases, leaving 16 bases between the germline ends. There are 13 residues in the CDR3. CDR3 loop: CSVVVGRVSGYTF. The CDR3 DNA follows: TGCAGCGTTGTGGTAGGGAGAGTTAGTGGCTACACCTTC.

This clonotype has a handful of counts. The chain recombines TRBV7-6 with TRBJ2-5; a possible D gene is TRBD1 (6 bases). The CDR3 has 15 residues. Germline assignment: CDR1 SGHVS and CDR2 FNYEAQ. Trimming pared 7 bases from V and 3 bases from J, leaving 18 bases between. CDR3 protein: CASTSGVGDKETQYF. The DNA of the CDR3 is TGTGCCAGCACCTCTGGTGTCGGGGACAAAGAGACCCAGTACTTC.

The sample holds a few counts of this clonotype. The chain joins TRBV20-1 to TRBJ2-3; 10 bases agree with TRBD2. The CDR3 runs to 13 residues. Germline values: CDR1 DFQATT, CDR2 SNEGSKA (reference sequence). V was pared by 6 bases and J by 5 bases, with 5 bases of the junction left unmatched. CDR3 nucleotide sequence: TGCAGTGCCAAGCGGGAGGGGGGAGATACGCAGTATTTT. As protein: CSAKREGGDTQYF.

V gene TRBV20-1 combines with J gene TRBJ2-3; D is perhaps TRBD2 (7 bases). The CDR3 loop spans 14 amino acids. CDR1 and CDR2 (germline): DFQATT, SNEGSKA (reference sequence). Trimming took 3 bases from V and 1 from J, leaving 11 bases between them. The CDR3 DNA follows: TGCAGTGCTAGGGCGGGGGCCCGCACAGATACGCAGTATTTT. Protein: CSARAGARTDTQYF.

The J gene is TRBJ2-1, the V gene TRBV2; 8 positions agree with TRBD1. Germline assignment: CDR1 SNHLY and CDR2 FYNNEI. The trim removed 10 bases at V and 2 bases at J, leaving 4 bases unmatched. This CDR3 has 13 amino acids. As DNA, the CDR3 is TGTGCCATTCAGGACAGGGCCTACAATGAGCAGTTCTTC. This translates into CAIQDRAYNEQFF.

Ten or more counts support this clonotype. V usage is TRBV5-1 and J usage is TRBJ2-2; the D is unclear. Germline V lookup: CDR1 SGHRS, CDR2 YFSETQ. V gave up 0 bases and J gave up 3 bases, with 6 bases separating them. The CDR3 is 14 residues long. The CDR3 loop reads CASSLAQDTGELFF. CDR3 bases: TGCGCCAGCAGCTTGGCACAAGACACCGGGGAGCTGTTTTTT.

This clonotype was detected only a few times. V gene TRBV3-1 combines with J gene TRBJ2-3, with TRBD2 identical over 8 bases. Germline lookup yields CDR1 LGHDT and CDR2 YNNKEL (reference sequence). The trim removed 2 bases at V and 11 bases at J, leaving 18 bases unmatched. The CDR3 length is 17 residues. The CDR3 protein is CASSQRAGTRPAVGQYF. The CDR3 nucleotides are TGTGCCAGCAGCCAACGGGCCGGGACTAGGCCCGCTGTTGGGCAGTATTTT.

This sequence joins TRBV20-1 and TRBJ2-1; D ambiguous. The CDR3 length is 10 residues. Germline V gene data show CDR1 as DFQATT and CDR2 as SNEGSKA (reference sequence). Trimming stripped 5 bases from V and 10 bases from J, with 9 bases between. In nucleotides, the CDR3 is TGCAGTGCTCCGATCATGGAGCAGTTCTTC. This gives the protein CSAPIMEQFF.

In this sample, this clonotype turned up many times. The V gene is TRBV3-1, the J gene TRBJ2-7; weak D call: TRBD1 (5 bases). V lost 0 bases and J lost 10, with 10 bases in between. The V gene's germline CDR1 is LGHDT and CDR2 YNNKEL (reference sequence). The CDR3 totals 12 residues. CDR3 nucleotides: TGTGCCAGCAGCCAAGAAAGGCAGGGACAGTACTTC. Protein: CASSQERQGQYF.

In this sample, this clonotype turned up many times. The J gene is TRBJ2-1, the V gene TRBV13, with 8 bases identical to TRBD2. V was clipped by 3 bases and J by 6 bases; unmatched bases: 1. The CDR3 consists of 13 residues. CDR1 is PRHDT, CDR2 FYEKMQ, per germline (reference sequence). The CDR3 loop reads CASSFGRGNEQFF. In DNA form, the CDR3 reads TGTGCCAGCAGCTTCGGGAGGGGCAATGAGCAGTTCTTC.

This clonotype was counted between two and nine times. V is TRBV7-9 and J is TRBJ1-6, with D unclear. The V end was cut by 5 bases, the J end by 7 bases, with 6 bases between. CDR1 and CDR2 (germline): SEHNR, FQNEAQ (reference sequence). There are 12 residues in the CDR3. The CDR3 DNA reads TGTGCCAGCAGCGCCTCGAATTCACCCCTCCACTTT. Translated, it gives CASSASNSPLHF.

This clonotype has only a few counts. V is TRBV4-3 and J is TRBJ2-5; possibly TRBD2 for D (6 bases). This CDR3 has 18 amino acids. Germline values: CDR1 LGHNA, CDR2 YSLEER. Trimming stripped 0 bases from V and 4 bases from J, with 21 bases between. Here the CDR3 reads CASSQESLGTARGETQYF. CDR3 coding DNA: TGCGCCAGCAGCCAAGAAAGCCTTGGGACTGCACGTGGAGAGACCCAGTACTTC.

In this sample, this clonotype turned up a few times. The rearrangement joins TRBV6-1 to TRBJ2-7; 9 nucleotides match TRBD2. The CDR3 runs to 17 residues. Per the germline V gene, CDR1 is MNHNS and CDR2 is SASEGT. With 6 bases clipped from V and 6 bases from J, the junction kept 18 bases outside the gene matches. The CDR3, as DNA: TGTGCCAGCAGCCATTTGCCCCAGGGCGGGGGGGCCGGCGAGCAGTACTTC. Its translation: CASSHLPQGGGAGEQYF.